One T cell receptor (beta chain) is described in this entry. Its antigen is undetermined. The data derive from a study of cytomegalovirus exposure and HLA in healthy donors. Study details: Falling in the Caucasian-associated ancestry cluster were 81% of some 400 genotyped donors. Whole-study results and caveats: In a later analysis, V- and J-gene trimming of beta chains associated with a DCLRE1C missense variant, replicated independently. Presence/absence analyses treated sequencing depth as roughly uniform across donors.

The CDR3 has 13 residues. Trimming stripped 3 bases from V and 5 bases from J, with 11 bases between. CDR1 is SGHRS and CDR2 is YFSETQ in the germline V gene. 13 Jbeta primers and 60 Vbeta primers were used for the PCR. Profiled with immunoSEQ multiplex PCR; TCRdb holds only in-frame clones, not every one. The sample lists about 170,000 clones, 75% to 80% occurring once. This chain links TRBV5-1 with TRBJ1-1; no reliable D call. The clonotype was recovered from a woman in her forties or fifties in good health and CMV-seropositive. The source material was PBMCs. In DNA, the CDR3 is TGCGCCAGCAGCTCGTCGGAGGGTACTGAAGCTTTCTTT. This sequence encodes CASSSSEGTEAFF.